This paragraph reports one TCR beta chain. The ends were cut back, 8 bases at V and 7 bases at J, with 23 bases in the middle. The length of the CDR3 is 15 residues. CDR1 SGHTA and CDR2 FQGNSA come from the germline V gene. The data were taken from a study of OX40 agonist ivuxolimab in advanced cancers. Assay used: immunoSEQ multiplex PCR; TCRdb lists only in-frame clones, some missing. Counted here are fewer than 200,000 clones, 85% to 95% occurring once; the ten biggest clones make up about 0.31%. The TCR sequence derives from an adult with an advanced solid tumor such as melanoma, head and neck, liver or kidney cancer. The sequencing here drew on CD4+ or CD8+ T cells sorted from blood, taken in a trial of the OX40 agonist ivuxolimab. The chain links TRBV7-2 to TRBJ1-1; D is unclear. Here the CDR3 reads CASSSPFRFLDEAFF. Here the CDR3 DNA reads TGTGCCAGCTCCTCCCCCTTTCGCTTTCTGGATGAAGCTTTCTTT.